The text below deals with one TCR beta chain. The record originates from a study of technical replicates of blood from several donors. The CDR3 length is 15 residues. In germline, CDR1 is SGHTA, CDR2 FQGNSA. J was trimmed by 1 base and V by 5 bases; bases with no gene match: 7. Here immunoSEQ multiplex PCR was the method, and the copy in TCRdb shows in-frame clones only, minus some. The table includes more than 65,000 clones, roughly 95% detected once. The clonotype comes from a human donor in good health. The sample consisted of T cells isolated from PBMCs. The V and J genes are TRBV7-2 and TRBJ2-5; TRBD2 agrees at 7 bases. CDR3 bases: TGTGCCAGCAGCCCCTGGGGACTAATCCAAGAGACCCAGTACTTC. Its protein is CASSPWGLIQETQYF.